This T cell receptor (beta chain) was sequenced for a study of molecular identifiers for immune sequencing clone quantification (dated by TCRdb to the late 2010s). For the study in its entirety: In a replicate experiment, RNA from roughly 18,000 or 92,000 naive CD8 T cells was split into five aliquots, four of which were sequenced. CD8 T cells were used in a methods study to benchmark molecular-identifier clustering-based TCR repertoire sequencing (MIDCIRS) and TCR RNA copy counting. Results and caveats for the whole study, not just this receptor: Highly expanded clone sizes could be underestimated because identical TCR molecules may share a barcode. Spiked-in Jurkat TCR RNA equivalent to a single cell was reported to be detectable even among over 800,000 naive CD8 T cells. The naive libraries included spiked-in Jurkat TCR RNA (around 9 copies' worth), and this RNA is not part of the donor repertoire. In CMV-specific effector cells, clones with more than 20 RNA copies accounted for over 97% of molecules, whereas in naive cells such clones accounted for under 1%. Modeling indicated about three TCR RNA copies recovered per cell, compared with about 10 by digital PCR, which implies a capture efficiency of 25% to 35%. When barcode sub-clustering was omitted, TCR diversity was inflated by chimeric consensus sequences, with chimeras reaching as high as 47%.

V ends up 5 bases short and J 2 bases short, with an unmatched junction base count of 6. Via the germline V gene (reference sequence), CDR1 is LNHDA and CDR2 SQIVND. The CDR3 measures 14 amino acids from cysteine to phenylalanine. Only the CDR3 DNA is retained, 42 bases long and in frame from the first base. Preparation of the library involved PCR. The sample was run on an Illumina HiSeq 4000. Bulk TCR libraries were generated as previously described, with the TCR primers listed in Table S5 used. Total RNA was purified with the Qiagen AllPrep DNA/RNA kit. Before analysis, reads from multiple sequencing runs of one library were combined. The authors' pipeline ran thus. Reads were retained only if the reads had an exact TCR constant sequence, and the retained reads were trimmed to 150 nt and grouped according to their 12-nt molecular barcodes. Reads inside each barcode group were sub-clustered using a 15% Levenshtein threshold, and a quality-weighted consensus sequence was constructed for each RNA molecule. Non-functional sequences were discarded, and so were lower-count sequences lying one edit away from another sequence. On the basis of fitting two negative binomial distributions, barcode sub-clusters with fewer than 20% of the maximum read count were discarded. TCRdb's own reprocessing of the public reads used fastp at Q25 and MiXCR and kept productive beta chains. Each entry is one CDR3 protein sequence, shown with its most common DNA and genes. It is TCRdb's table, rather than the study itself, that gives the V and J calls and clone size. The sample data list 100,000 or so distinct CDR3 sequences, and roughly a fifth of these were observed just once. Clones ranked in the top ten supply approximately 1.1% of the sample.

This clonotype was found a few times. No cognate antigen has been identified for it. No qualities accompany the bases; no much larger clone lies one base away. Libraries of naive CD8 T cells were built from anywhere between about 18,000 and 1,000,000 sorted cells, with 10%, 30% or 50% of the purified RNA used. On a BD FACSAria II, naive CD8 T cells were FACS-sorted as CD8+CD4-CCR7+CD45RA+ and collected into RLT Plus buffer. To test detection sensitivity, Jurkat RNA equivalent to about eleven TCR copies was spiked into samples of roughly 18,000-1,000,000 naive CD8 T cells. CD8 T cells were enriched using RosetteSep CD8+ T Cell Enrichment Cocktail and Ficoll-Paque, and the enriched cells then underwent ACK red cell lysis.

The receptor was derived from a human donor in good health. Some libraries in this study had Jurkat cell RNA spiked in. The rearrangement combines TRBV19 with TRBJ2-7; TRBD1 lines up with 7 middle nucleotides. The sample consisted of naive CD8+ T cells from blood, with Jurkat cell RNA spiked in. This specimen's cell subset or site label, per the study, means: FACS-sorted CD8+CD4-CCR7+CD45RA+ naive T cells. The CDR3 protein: CASSYSDRPYEQYF. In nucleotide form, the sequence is TGTGCCAGTAGTTATTCGGACAGGCCCTACGAGCAGTACTTC.